Given below is one T cell receptor (beta chain) in context. Germline loops: CDR1 SGHRS, CDR2 YFSETQ. The CDR3 totals 14 residues. V lost 4 bases, J lost 1 base, and 11 bases lay in between. The data stem from a study of blood T cell repertoires in COVID-19. TCRdb's table, derived via immunoSEQ multiplex PCR, lists solely in-frame clones and lacks some. Of 250,000 to 300,000 clones listed, 88% were seen once; the top ten hold about 7%. Material: peripheral blood. This sequence was found in a woman younger than 45 who had recovered from COVID-19. The chain uses TRBV5-1 and TRBJ2-5; D is possibly TRBD2 (5 bases). The CDR3 coding sequence is TGCGCCAGCAGCCCCGGACTCCTCCAAGAGACCCAGTACTTC. It translates to CASSPGLLQETQYF.